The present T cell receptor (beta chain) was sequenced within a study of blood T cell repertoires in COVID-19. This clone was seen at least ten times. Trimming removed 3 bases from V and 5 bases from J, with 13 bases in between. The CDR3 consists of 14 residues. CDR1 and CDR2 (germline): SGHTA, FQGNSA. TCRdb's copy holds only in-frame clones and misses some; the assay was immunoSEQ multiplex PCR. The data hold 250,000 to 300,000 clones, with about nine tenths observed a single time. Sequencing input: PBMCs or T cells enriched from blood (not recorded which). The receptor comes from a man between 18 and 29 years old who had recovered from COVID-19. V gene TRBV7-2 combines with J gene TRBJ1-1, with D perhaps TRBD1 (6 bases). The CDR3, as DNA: TGTGCCAGCAGCTTTTCACAGGGTGTGACTGAAGCTTTCTTT. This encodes CASSFSQGVTEAFF. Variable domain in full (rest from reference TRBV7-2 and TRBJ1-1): GAGVSQSPSNKVTEKGKDVELRCDPISGHTALYWYRQSLGQGLEFLIYFQGNSAPDKSGLPSDRFSAERTGGSVSTLTIQRTQQEDSAVYLCASSFSQGVTEAFFGQGTRLTVV.